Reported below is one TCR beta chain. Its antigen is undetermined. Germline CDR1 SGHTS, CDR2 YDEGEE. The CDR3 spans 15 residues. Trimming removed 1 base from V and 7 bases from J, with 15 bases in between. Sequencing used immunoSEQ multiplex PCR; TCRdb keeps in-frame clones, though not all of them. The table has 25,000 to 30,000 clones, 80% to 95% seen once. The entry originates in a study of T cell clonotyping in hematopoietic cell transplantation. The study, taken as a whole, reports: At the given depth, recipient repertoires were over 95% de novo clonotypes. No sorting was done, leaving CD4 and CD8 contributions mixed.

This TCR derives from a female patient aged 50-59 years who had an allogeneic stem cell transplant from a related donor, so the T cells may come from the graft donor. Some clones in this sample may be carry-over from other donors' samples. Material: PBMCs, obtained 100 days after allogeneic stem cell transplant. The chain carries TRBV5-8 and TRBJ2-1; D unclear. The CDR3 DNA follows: TGTGCCAGCAGCTTGAGTCTAGGGCTTGGGAATGAGCAGTTCTTC. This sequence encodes CASSLSLGLGNEQFF.